A selection of T cell receptor beta chains follows, all from one sample in a study of T cells in Graves' hyperthyroidism and ophthalmopathy. TCRdb recomputed calls from the multiplex PCR reads with MiXCR, one row per CDR3 protein. The table shows hundreds of thousands of distinct CDR3 sequences, with about 20% occurring only once. Sequenced: blood. The receptors derive from a man aged 35 to 55 with Graves' ophthalmopathy. Both conserved end residues are part of each CDR3. Fields, in order: clone size, V gene, D gene, J gene, CDR3 DNA, CDR3 protein. The D gene is left open where the match is weak. Not all rows give a size; the values are once, few, many and, for expanded clones, a class.

>many|TRBV14|-|TRBJ2-1
TGTGCCAGCAGCTCCCACAGGGCCCATGAGCAGTTCTTC
CASSSHRAHEQFF
>many|TRBV3-1|-|TRBJ2-2
TGTGCCAGCAGCCAAGGAATAACCGACCGGGCCGGGGAGCTGTTTTTT
CASSQGITDRAGELFF
>-|TRBV5-1|-|TRBJ2-3
TGCGCCAGCAGCTTGGGCACCGCCGGGGGCACAGATACGCAGTATTTT
CASSLGTAGGTDTQYF
>few|TRBV7-2|-|TRBJ2-7
TGTGCCAGCAGCCCGGCCCGAGGGGCGGTCGAGCAGTACTTC
CASSPARGAVEQYF
>-|TRBV15|TRBD1|TRBJ2-3
TGTGCCACCAGCGGACGGACAGGGCCAGATACGCAGTATTTT
CATSGRTGPDTQYF
>-|TRBV20-1|TRBD1|TRBJ2-3
TGCAGTGCTAGAGATCCGGACAGGGGTTTGGATACGCAGTATTTT
CSARDPDRGLDTQYF
>-|TRBV5-8|-|TRBJ2-1
TGTGCCAGCAGCTTGGAAGGGACATCAGACAATAAGCAGTTCTTC
CASSLEGTSDNKQFF
>-|TRBV18|TRBD1|TRBJ2-2
TGTGCCAGCTCACCACAGGTGTTGACGGGACAGGGCGGCGTCGGGGAGCTGTTTTTT
CASSPQVLTGQGGVGELFF
>few|TRBV20-1|TRBD2|TRBJ2-6
TGCAGTGCTAGGTCCGGACTAGCGGGAGTAGCTGGGGCCAACGTCCTGACTTTC
CSARSGLAGVAGANVLTF
>-|TRBV24-1|-|TRBJ1-2
TGTGCCACCAGTGATTTGCATGGCTACACCTTC
CATSDLHGYTF
>-|TRBV27|TRBD1|TRBJ2-4
TGTGCCAGCAGTTTATCTGCAGGGGGTTCCAAAAACATTCAGTACTTC
CASSLSAGGSKNIQYF
>many|TRBV7-3|-|TRBJ2-7
TGTGCCAGCAGCTTAAACTCGGGGAACTACGAGCAGTACTTC
CASSLNSGNYEQYF
>many|TRBV5-1|-|TRBJ2-1
TGCGCCAGCAGCTTGGGGGCAGGGAGATCAAATGAGCAGTTCTTC
CASSLGAGRSNEQFF
>few|TRBV5-1|-|TRBJ2-7
TGCGCCAGCAGCTTGGGAGGAGATCATTACGAGCAGTACTTC
CASSLGGDHYEQYF
>-|TRBV7-6|-|TRBJ1-3
TGTGCCAGCAGCGCTGTTGGGGGCTCTGGAAACACCATATATTTT
CASSAVGGSGNTIYF
>-|TRBV19|TRBD1|TRBJ1-2
TGTGCCAGTAGTACTCGCGACAGGGACTATGGCTACACCTTC
CASSTRDRDYGYTF
>many|TRBV12-3/TRBV12-4|-|TRBJ1-2
TGTGCCAGCAGTTCGGACAGCTTTTGGGGCTACACCTTC
CASSSDSFWGYTF
>few|TRBV15|-|TRBJ2-5
TGTGCCACCAGCTTGAGGTTAGGGGCGGGGCAAGAGACCCAGTACTTC
CATSLRLGAGQETQYF
>many|TRBV28|-|TRBJ2-5
TGTGCCAGCAACGACAGGGCGGGATACGGAGAGACCCAGTACTTC
CASNDRAGYGETQYF
>-|TRBV25-1|TRBD1|TRBJ1-2
TGTGCCAGCAGTGAATATTACGCGACAGGGGTTAACTATGGCTACACCTTC
CASSEYYATGVNYGYTF
>few|TRBV30|TRBD2|TRBJ2-7
TGTGCCTTAACGATACTAGCGGGGGGGATGAGGTACGAGCAGTACTTC
CALTILAGGMRYEQYF
>-|TRBV19|TRBD2|TRBJ2-1
TGTGCCAGTAGTATTACGACTAGCGGGAGAGGGGATGAGCAGTTCTTC
CASSITTSGRGDEQFF
>many|TRBV30|TRBD2|TRBJ2-3
TGTGCCCAAGAGGGGCCTAGCGGGGGGAGGACGCAGTATTTT
CAQEGPSGGRTQYF
>-|TRBV7-2|TRBD1|TRBJ1-4
TGTGCCAGCAGCTTACGACAGGGGTTATTTAAACTGTTTTTT
CASSLRQGLFKLFF
>few|TRBV27|-|TRBJ1-2
TGTGCCAGCAGTTCCCGGACATCTAGCAACTATGGCTACACCTTC
CASSSRTSSNYGYTF
>-|TRBV5-1|TRBD1|TRBJ2-5
TGCGCCAGCAGCGGGACAGGGGGCTTGGAGACCCAGTACTTC
CASSGTGGLETQYF
>-|TRBV7-9|TRBD1|TRBJ2-7
TGTGCCAGCAGCATGGGACAGGGCGTCGAGCAGTACTTC
CASSMGQGVEQYF